Listed below are T cell receptor beta chains from one sample, sequenced in a study of T cell repertoires in cytomegalovirus infection. TCRdb re-analysed the reads in MiXCR, keeping a single row per CDR3 protein. The sample contains around 900,000 distinct CDR3 sequences, around 32% of which appear only once. Their target antigens are unknown. The sample here was cultured CD8+ T cells from PBMCs, taken from culture after CMV antigen stimulation. The receptors stem from a human donor in good health (CMV status not recorded). Some clones in this sample may be carry-over from other donors' samples. CDR3s include the opening cysteine and the closing phenylalanine or tryptophan. The D gene is left open where the match is weak. The size of a clone is reported for some rows only, either as once, few or many, or as a class for expanded clones.

CDR3 DNA	CDR3 protein	D gene	clone size	J gene	V gene
TGTGCCAGCAGCCCTAAGATGTGGGGGGACAGGCCACTCCAAGAGACCCAGTACTTC	CASSPKMWGDRPLQETQYF	TRBD1	few	TRBJ2-5	TRBV11-3
TGTGCCAGCAGCGTAGGAGGCGGGGGGTACACAGATACGCAGTATTTT	CASSVGGGGYTDTQYF	TRBD2	NA	TRBJ2-3	TRBV9
TGTGCCAGCAGCCTCAGGGGAGGGAACTACAATGAGCAGTTCTTC	CASSLRGGNYNEQFF	NA	many	TRBJ2-1	TRBV7-3
TGTGCCACCCTAAATAAACCGGGAATGGCTGAAGCTTTCTTT	CATLNKPGMAEAFF	NA	few	TRBJ1-1	TRBV7-9
TGCAGCGCGGCCGCCGAAGAGGGGGGGCCAGTGTACAATGAGCAGTTCTTC	CSAAAEEGGPVYNEQFF	NA	few	TRBJ2-1	TRBV29-1
TGTGCCAGCAGTCCGGCCTATGGTCGGTGGTACAATGAGCAGTTCTTC	CASSPAYGRWYNEQFF	NA	NA	TRBJ2-1	TRBV28
TGTGCCAGTAGTCCGCGGACAGGCAATCATGGCTACACCTTC	CASSPRTGNHGYTF	TRBD1	few	TRBJ1-2	TRBV19
TGTGCCAGCAGCTCTTATATGGCGACAGATAACACCGGGGAGCTGTTTTTT	CASSSYMATDNTGELFF	NA	many	TRBJ2-2	TRBV7-6
TGTGCCAGCAGCCAGTTGGTCCGGACAGGCAATGACTACACCTTC	CASSQLVRTGNDYTF	TRBD1	NA	TRBJ1-2	TRBV7-2
TGTGCCAGCAGTTACCGCACGACTAGCGGGGGGGCGCCCCCCCCAGATACGCAGTATTTT	CASSYRTTSGGAPPPDTQYF	TRBD2	NA	TRBJ2-3	TRBV6-5
TGCAGCGTTGAAGATCCAGGCAGGGGCCGCACCTACGAGCAGTACTTC	CSVEDPGRGRTYEQYF	NA	NA	TRBJ2-7	TRBV29-1
TGTGCTAGTGGGTCCCCCTCCCTCTACAATGAGCAGTTCTTC	CASGSPSLYNEQFF	NA	few	TRBJ2-1	TRBV12-5
TGTGCCAGCAGTACTGACAGGGCCACCGGGGAGCTGTTTTTT	CASSTDRATGELFF	TRBD1	NA	TRBJ2-2	TRBV6-2/TRBV6-3
TGTGCCAGCAGTCTCGGACAGGGGGAGACCGGGGAGCTGTTTTTT	CASSLGQGETGELFF	TRBD1	few	TRBJ2-2	TRBV7-9
TGTGCCAGCAGCTCGACCGTCGAGACCCAGTACTTC	CASSSTVETQYF	NA	many	TRBJ2-5	TRBV7-6
TGTGCCAGCAGTACCCGGGGCGGGTACCACGAGCAGTACTTC	CASSTRGGYHEQYF	NA	NA	TRBJ2-7	TRBV27
TGCGCCAGCAGCCAATATGCAATTGGGACACCCTTTGCGTATTTT	CASSQYAIGTPFAYF	NA	NA	TRBJ2-3	TRBV4-1
TGCGCCAGCAGCTCCCGGGACGGTCTCTACGAGCAGTACTTC	CASSSRDGLYEQYF	NA	NA	TRBJ2-7	TRBV4-1
TGTGCCAGCAGCCAGCGGACAGGGACCATGAACACTGAAGCTTTCTTT	CASSQRTGTMNTEAFF	TRBD1	few	TRBJ1-1	TRBV5-8
TGTGCCAGCAGTTTATTCGCTAGCGGCACAGATACGCAGTATTTT	CASSLFASGTDTQYF	NA	many	TRBJ2-3	TRBV27
TGTGCCAGCAGCTTGATCCTAAACAATGAGCAGTTCTTC	CASSLILNNEQFF	NA	NA	TRBJ2-1	TRBV5-4
TGTGCCAGCAGTTACTGGGGGTTTGCTGAAGCTTTCTTT	CASSYWGFAEAFF	NA	few	TRBJ1-1	TRBV6-2/TRBV6-3
TGCGCCAGCAGCCAAGATGGTCACCCTGGGGCCAACGTCCTGACTTTC	CASSQDGHPGANVLTF	NA	NA	TRBJ2-6	TRBV4-1
TGTGCCAGCAGTTACACCCCCTACTCGGTCCAACATGAAAAACTGTTTTTT	CASSYTPYSVQHEKLFF	NA	few	TRBJ1-4	TRBV6-5
TGTGCCAGCAGCTTCGGGGGTGTGTGGCGGGGGAGCACAGATACGCAGTATTTT	CASSFGGVWRGSTDTQYF	TRBD2	NA	TRBJ2-3	TRBV5-6
TGTGCCTTTCATGGGGGACAGTCGGAGCCCCAGCATTTT	CAFHGGQSEPQHF	TRBD1	few	TRBJ1-5	TRBV27
TGTGCCAGCAGTGAAGGCTATGGGGGCTACACCTTC	CASSEGYGGYTF	NA	NA	TRBJ1-2	TRBV6-1
TGTGCCAGCAGCCCCGCCTATAAGACCCAGTACTTC	CASSPAYKTQYF	NA	few	TRBJ2-5	TRBV7-2
TGTGCCAGCAGTTTATCAGGGGCGGTTGAAGCTTTCTTT	CASSLSGAVEAFF	NA	few	TRBJ1-1	TRBV27
TGTGCCAGCAGCTTGACAGGGGAGTACATAAACACTGAAGCTTTCTTT	CASSLTGEYINTEAFF	TRBD1	few	TRBJ1-1	TRBV5-6
TGTGCCAGCAGTGGCGCCCAGAACACTGAAGCTTTCTTT	CASSGAQNTEAFF	NA	few	TRBJ1-1	TRBV27
TGTGCCAGCAGCCCACACCCGGGACTAGACCACAATGAGCAGTTCTTC	CASSPHPGLDHNEQFF	TRBD2	few	TRBJ2-1	TRBV5-4
TGCGCCAGCAGCCCACGTTCCCCAGGGGAGGATGAAGCTTTCTTT	CASSPRSPGEDEAFF	NA	NA	TRBJ1-1	TRBV4-3
TGTGCCAGCAGCTTTGAATTTGGTTACGAGCAGTACTTC	CASSFEFGYEQYF	NA	NA	TRBJ2-7	TRBV7-6
TGTGCCAGCAGCTTACGTACTAGCGGGGGGTCTGCACGGCGCACAGATACGCAGTATTTT	CASSLRTSGGSARRTDTQYF	TRBD2	few	TRBJ2-3	TRBV7-6
TGTGCCAGCAGCTTAGTAGAGACCTACTTTGGCGATGAGCAGTTCTTC	CASSLVETYFGDEQFF	NA	NA	TRBJ2-1	TRBV7-9
TGTGCCAGCAGCTTATACCAGGAGACCTCCTACAATGAGCAGTTCTTC	CASSLYQETSYNEQFF	NA	NA	TRBJ2-1	TRBV7-3
TGTGCCAGCAGCGACCCTCCGGGACCCGGGGCCAACGTCCTGACTTTC	CASSDPPGPGANVLTF	NA	NA	TRBJ2-6	TRBV9
TGTGCCAGTAGTAGTGACTGGTACGCGAACACCGGGGAGCTGTTTTTT	CASSSDWYANTGELFF	NA	NA	TRBJ2-2	TRBV19
TGTGCCAGCAGCTACCTCGATGGTGGCTACACCTTC	CASSYLDGGYTF	NA	NA	TRBJ1-2	TRBV5-6
TGTGCCAGTCGTCGGACAGGGATGACAGATACGCAGTATTTT	CASRRTGMTDTQYF	TRBD1	few	TRBJ2-3	TRBV19
TGTGCCAGCAGCTCACTAGCGGGGGTTGCAGAGACCCAGTACTTC	CASSSLAGVAETQYF	TRBD2	NA	TRBJ2-5	TRBV7-9
TGTGCCAGCAGTCTAACAGGGGGCAACTTCGGCCGCAATGAGCAGTTCTTC	CASSLTGGNFGRNEQFF	TRBD1	few	TRBJ2-1	TRBV27
TGTGCCACGAACAGGGAGTCTAATGAAAAACTGTTTTTT	CATNRESNEKLFF	NA	few	TRBJ1-4	TRBV19
TGTGCCAGCAGCCGCCCTGGGGCAGGGGTTAACTATGGCTACACCTTC	CASSRPGAGVNYGYTF	NA	few	TRBJ1-2	TRBV7-6
TGTGCCATCAGTGGAGGTAGCGGGGTTAGTAATGAGCAGTTCTTC	CAISGGSGVSNEQFF	TRBD2	NA	TRBJ2-1	TRBV10-3
TGCGCCAGCAACCAAGTAGGGGACTACCCAGAGGGGCAGTTCTTC	CASNQVGDYPEGQFF	TRBD2	NA	TRBJ2-1	TRBV4-1
TGTGCCAGCAACTCTGGACAGGGGGCTCTGAACACTGAAGCTTTCTTT	CASNSGQGALNTEAFF	TRBD1	NA	TRBJ1-1	TRBV7-9
TGCGCCAGCAGCCAAGGGTGGACAGCCGAGGCGGAAAAACTGTTTTTT	CASSQGWTAEAEKLFF	NA	NA	TRBJ1-4	TRBV4-1
TGTGCCAGCAGTGAATATTTGGGGGACAGGAACACTGAAGCTTTCTTT	CASSEYLGDRNTEAFF	TRBD1	NA	TRBJ1-1	TRBV25-1
TGTGCCACCAGTTCCGGGACACTGAACACCGGGGAGCTGTTTTTT	CATSSGTLNTGELFF	NA	NA	TRBJ2-2	TRBV24-1
TGTGCCATCAGTGAGACATGGACTAGCGGGGGGGCTACAGATACGCAGTATTTT	CAISETWTSGGATDTQYF	TRBD2	few	TRBJ2-3	TRBV10-3
TGTGCCAGCAGCTTAGCGGACAGGATGGAACTGTTTTTT	CASSLADRMELFF	TRBD1	NA	TRBJ1-4	TRBV7-9
TGTGCCAGCAGCTTAGTCCAGGGGGAAGAGACCCAGTACTTC	CASSLVQGEETQYF	TRBD1	many	TRBJ2-5	TRBV7-8
TGTGCCAGCAGCGACAGGGGGCATGGCTACACCTTC	CASSDRGHGYTF	TRBD1	NA	TRBJ1-2	TRBV6-1